This T cell receptor beta chain appears in the sequencing data of a study of CD8+ T cells in alopecia areata listed by TCRdb under 2018. With respect to the entire study: The treated patients took part in an open-label pilot trial in which moderate-to-severe alopecia areata was treated with oral tofacitinib at 5 to 10 mg twice daily. Tofacitinib was given for 6 to 18 months, followed by 6 months of follow-up off drug to assess delayed response and recurrence. The study used high-throughput TCRbeta sequencing to examine T cell clonal expansion in alopecia areata, in both the C3H/HeJ mouse model and human patients. On the human side, TCRbeta sequencing was run on scalp tissue and on sorted CD4+ and CD8+ peripheral blood T cells from healthy controls and from alopecia areata patients with either patchy or totalis/universalis disease. Biopsies were taken from tofacitinib-treated patients at baseline and at 4 and 24 weeks of treatment, and a later scalp biopsy was taken in several of the tofacitinib-treated patients. Clonality in the scalp was compared among normal scalp (n=4), patchy alopecia areata scalp (n=8), and alopecia totalis/universalis scalp (n=8). RNA was obtained with the PAXgene miRNA kit for fixed scalp, the miRNeasy kit for PBMCs, and the RNeasy kit for mouse skin. TCRbeta CDR3 regions were amplified by immunoSEQ multiplex PCR with 35 Vbeta forward and 13 Jbeta reverse primers. Broad study findings and their caveats: Scalp TCR repertoire analysis is complicated because resident alphabeta T cells in normal human skin are also sequenced, whereas mouse skin is dominated by gammadelta T cells. Compared with normal scalp, lesional scalp, particularly in alopecia totalis/universalis, had higher clonality and more expanded CD8+ clones, which suggests antigenic drive. Shared TCR sequences between patients were less evident than in mice, which may be partly attributable to HLA diversity in the patient population.

This clone appeared many times. There is no known antigen for this receptor. Nothing much larger sits one base from this clone, and base qualities are not available. According to the study, the label for this sample's time point signals: baseline before oral tofacitinib. Lesional scalp punch biopsies and peripheral blood were obtained from alopecia areata patients. PBMCs were isolated by density centrifugation and stained for CD3, CD4 and CD8, after which CD4+ and CD8+ T cells were sorted on a FACSAria. Library prep was done by the immunoSEQ multiplex PCR assay. To provide template for TCR sequencing, every sample had RNA extracted and reverse transcribed into cDNA. First-strand cDNA was synthesized using SuperScript III with a 2:1 mix of oligo-dT and random hexamers. Amplification bias was assessed with a synthetic immune receptor repertoire, and residual bias was removed computationally. On the study's bioinformatics: Raw reads were preprocessed for error removal, and CDR3 was defined according to IMGT conventions as running from the conserved cysteine to phenylalanine. Clonality was calculated as 1 minus Shannon entropy normalized by log2 of the number of productive unique TCRs. Whether scalp clones were CD4 or CD8 was inferred by matching scalp TCRbeta sequences against CD4 and CD8 repertoires sorted from blood. Here the immuneACCESS table is served through TCRdb, limited to in-frame sequences with V and J called. Missing clones are a known gap in these copies; in checked studies unresolved V genes cover under half, and the rest lacks a known reason. V and J calls and clone size are those listed in that table; D and trimming were worked out from the DNA. This sample comprises about 180,000 clones, more than 60% of them detected only once. Roughly 1.7% of the sample is held by the ten biggest clonotypes.

The germline V gene specifies KGHSH as CDR1 and LQKENI as CDR2. The CDR3 runs 14 residues from the cysteine to the phenylalanine. The DNA shown is the 42-base CDR3, in frame from base 1. V ends up 3 bases short and J 8 bases short, with an unmatched junction base count of 4. The TCR comes from a human donor with alopecia areata. This specimen was CD4+ T cells sorted from blood, taken at week 0. The sequence is built from TRBV18 and TRBJ1-2; 12 bases in between match TRBD1. CDR3 region: CASSPMGQGAGYTF. At the DNA level, the sequence is TGTGCCAGCTCACCGATGGGACAGGGGGCCGGCTACACCTTC.